This T cell receptor (beta chain) was retrieved from a study of CD8+CD57+ T cells in acquired aplastic anemia. Across the whole study: Sorted CD4+ and CD8+ cells yielded DNA averaging around 3.2 ug. General study results and limits: Patients shared twenty-nine CD8+ CDR3 sequences with controls.

Genomic DNA, serving as template, underwent TCR beta VDJ and CDR3 profiling. One entry per CDR3 protein, called by TCRdb with MiXCR from the reads. The sample includes about half a million distinct CDR3 sequences, less than 35% of them seen just once. V lost 2 bases to trimming and J lost 0 bases, with 14 bases between them. The CDR3 sequence is 18 residues long. Per the germline V gene, CDR1 is SGHAT and CDR2 is FQNNGV. The table lists this clonotype with a count of one. As yet, its antigen is unknown. Sequencing was done on patients that had shown CD8+CD57+ cell expansion by flow cytometry. Every one of the patients had aplastic anemia (severe, acquired). Patients were treatment-naive when blood was sampled.

Input material: sorted CD4+, CD8+, or CD8+CD57+ T cells (not recorded which) from PBMCs. The gene calls are TRBV11-2 and TRBJ2-6; D gene ambiguous. The clonotype was recovered from a human donor with aplastic anemia. CDR3 amino acids: CASSLLGRSNSGANVLTF. CDR3 in DNA: TGTGCCAGCAGCTTATTAGGACGGAGTAACTCTGGGGCCAACGTCCTGACTTTC.